The present T cell receptor (beta chain) was sequenced within a study of glioma-infiltrating T cells after dendritic cell vaccination. Whole-study context: Dendritic cell vaccine was injected intradermally three times, biweekly.

CDR1 and CDR2 (germline): SGHRS, YFSETQ. The V segment lost 4 bases and the J segment 10 bases; nucleotides outside the gene matches: 12. This CDR3 has 15 amino acids. Fresh-frozen tumor tissue and more than two years of survival data were available for all. This table comes from immunoSEQ multiplex PCR, and its TCRdb copy is limited to in-frame clones, with some not included. The sample consists of around 73,000 clones, roughly 87% of them appearing once. The origin of this receptor is a human donor with glioblastoma. Sequenced material: blood, taken before dendritic cell vaccination. The V and J genes are TRBV5-1 and TRBJ2-1; 9 positions agree with TRBD2. The CDR3 here is CASSPGLARGGEQFF. The CDR3 bases are TGCGCCAGCAGCCCAGGACTAGCGAGAGGGGGGGAGCAGTTCTTC.